These 2 T cell receptor beta chains were all obtained from the same sample, sequenced in a study of cytomegalovirus exposure and HLA in healthy donors. PCR primers comprised 60 Vbeta and 13 Jbeta primers. The repertoire was sequenced with immunoSEQ multiplex PCR; TCRdb's copy has only in-frame clones and lacks some. The repertoire holds approximately 170,000 clones, 70% seen once, with around 4.6% in the top ten. Source material: PBMCs. These receptors came from a man younger than 35 in good health and CMV-seropositive.

The genes are TRBV30 and TRBJ1-2; D possibly corresponds to TRBD1 (6 bases). Germline lookup yields CDR1 GTSNPN and CDR2 SVGIG (reference sequence). The CDR3 runs to 12 residues. With 1 base removed from V and 3 bases from J, the gap between germline ends came to 6 bases. CDR3 protein: CAWSEGDYGYTF. The CDR3 region has the DNA TGTGCCTGGAGTGAGGGGGACTATGGCTACACCTTC.

This clone was seen only a few times. The rearrangement joins TRBV2 to TRBJ1-2; a possible D gene is TRBD1 (6 bases). Germline V gives CDR1 SNHLY, CDR2 FYNNEI. The V gene lost 4 bases and the J gene lost 0 bases, with 9 bases spanning the gap. The CDR3 extends over 14 amino acids. The CDR3 sequence: CASSGGQTNYGYTF. DNA of the CDR3: TGTGCCAGCAGTGGTGGACAGACTAACTATGGCTACACCTTC.